This TCR beta chain was sequenced during a study of patients and donors after allogeneic stem cell transplantation. Per germline, CDR1 DFQATT and CDR2 SNEGSKA (reference sequence). The junction had 9 bases not matched to a gene; V was cut back by 5 bases and J by 3 bases. The CDR3 spans 14 residues. Each CDR3 protein gets one entry after TCRdb re-called the RT-PCR reads with MiXCR. The sample lists hundreds of thousands of distinct CDR3 sequences, about a sixth occurring once. Sequences were obtained from blood, either unsorted or a sorted T cell fraction (not recorded which). The receptor was isolated from a human donor who was either an allogeneic HSCT recipient or a stem cell or donor lymphocyte infusion donor (not recorded which). It is not recorded whose cells these are; they may come from a transplant donor. The chain recombines TRBV20-1 with TRBJ1-2; 7 bases are a match to TRBD1. The CDR3 region is CSAQGGTDHYGYTF. The DNA of the CDR3 is TGCAGTGCTCAAGGAGGGACAGACCACTATGGCTACACCTTC.